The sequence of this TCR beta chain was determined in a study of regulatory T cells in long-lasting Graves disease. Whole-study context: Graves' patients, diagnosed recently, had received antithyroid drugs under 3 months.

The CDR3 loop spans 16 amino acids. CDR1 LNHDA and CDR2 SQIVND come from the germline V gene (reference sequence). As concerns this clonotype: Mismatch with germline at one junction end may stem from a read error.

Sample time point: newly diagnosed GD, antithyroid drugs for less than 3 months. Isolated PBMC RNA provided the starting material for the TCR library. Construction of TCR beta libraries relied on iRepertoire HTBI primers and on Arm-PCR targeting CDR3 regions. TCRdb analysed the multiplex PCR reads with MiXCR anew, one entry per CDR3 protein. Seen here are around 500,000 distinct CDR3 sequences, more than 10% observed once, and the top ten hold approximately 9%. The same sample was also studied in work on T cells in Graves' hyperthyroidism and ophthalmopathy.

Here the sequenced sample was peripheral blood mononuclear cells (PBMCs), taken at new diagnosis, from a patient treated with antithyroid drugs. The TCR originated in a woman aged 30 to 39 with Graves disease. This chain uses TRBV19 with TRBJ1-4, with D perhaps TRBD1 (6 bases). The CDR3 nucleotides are TGTGCCAGTAGTATATTGGGGGCCACCCTTAATAAAAAACTGTTTTTT. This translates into CASSILGATLNKKLFF.